This TCR beta chain was recorded in a study of cytomegalovirus exposure and HLA in healthy donors. PCR used 60 Vbeta primers and 13 Jbeta primers. Produced via immunoSEQ multiplex PCR; TCRdb's table is partial and in-frame only. Counted here are about 150,000 clones, approximately 80% occurring once; the ten biggest clones make up approximately 1.5%. As concerns this clone: Its antigen is still unknown.

Study observations and caveats: Using a false discovery rate of 0.05, a later analysis showed that 15,000 to 20,000 TCR beta sequences were associated with HLA alleles. There were reportedly fewer N-insertions in an Asian-associated ancestry cluster than the approximately 670-donor mean, in a later analysis.

The sequence came from a woman in her thirties or forties in good health and CMV-seronegative. Input material: PBMCs.

CDR3 sequence (DNA): TGTGCCAGCAGCCTCGCCGGGACAGGGTTTTCAGATACGCAGTATTTT. This gives the protein CASSLAGTGFSDTQYF. The V and J genes are TRBV2 and TRBJ2-3; 9 bases match TRBD1. The CDR3 length is 16 residues. J gave up 4 bases and V 6 bases, and 11 bases lay outside the gene matches. Germline V gene sequence: CDR1 SNHLY, CDR2 FYNNEI.